This TCR beta chain was recorded in a study of cytomegalovirus exposure and HLA in healthy donors (TCRdb year 2017). As for the study more broadly: According to an earlier analysis of around 600 of the donors, about 179 million T cells yielded 90 million to 140 million unique TCR beta sequences and about 300 Gb of sequence data. About 280 gigabases of sequencing data and approximately 91 million unique TCR sequences made up an early release that covered about 640 HLA-typed donors. The genetic ancestry cluster associated with self-reported Caucasian donors included over 65% of the roughly 400 genotyped donors. The study aimed to test whether cataloging public T cell receptors could reveal signatures of past pathogen exposure. The study used immunosequencing to profile the T cell repertoires of about 670 subjects and linked those repertoires to cytomegalovirus serostatus. Along with the roughly 700-subject first cohort, a separate validation cohort of over a hundred different subjects was used. To predict cytomegalovirus infection status, the study combined high-throughput TCR immunosequencing, statistical association of individual TCRs with disease status, and machine learning. A later analysis re-examined previously published TCR beta repertoires from roughly 720 donors and added high-resolution HLA genotyping to investigate patterns of TCR occurrence. Rather than drawing on any new phenotypic data, the later analysis identified candidate immune exposures from TCR beta sequences and the way those sequences occurred across donors. To decide whether each TCR beta V gene segment behaved as functional or pseudogenic, an earlier analysis of several hundred of the donors relied on high-throughput TCR beta sequencing. Donor age, sex, ethnicity and CMV serostatus were collected together with the repertoire data. In a later genetic analysis, genome-wide SNP genotypes for about 65% of the roughly 670 donors were used, and that subset was treated as a discovery cohort. All discovery cohort repertoires had been generated on a single sequencing platform. HLA typing included class I and class II loci at four-digit resolution. Typing coverage differed by locus: A, B, C, DRB1 and DQB1 were typed in about 620-640 donors, DQA1 in approximately 520, DPA1 in around 600, and DPB1 in roughly 470. Roughly five DR-DQ haplotypes were handled as single units for association and clustering because linkage in the cohort was strong. On average, about 200,000 unique TCR beta nucleotide sequences were sequenced per donor among 300 to 500 genotyped donors of the cohort, with roughly a sixth of those sequences being non-productive. Findings and caveats that apply to the study as a whole: The cohort was sequenced for TCR beta chains only, and without alpha or paired-chain data the features that could be detected were limited. A later genetic analysis associated a missense DCLRE1C variant with V-gene and J-gene trimming of TCR beta chains, and an independent cohort replicated the association. Linkage disequilibrium might explain the correlated functional status among segregating V segments, but an unknown experimental factor could not be ruled out. Because the 87-base-pair reads could not distinguish some IMGT-functional V segments, including TRBV6-2 and TRBV6-3, those segments were excluded. Most TCR sequences were observed very rarely across donors, whereas some public TCRs were present in many individuals. Specific HLA alleles were associated with over 15,000 TCR beta sequences at a false discovery rate of 0.05 in a later analysis. It was suggested by the authors that the approach could potentially be generalized to other disease states and immunological phenotypes. A further reported finding was that TCR beta sequences accurately predicted the HLA-A and HLA-B alleles for most subjects in the first cohort. The classifier was reported to diagnose cytomegalovirus status with high specificity and sensitivity in both the original and validation cohorts. Several of the top co-occurrence clusters appeared to be linked to parvovirus B19, influenza, CMV and Epstein-Barr virus, according to a later analysis. The presence/absence analyses assumed that sequencing depth was roughly uniform across donors, and that assumption may not be true. The study listed around 160 TCR beta chains as associated with cytomegalovirus. Assigning TCR associations to individual alleles was difficult when HLA alleles, especially DR and DQ, strongly co-occurred. A cluster of highly shared sequence variants was judged likely to represent a technical artifact of the sequencing pipeline. In a later analysis, the rate of TCR association differed among HLA loci, with DRB1 alleles having the most associated TCRs and HLA-C alleles having the fewest. Broadly in line with IMGT annotations, most TCR beta V segments showed up in productive rearrangements about 90% or about 30% of the time in an earlier analysis of approximately 600 of the donors. According to a later genetic analysis, donors in an Asian-associated ancestry cluster had fewer N-insertions in productive TCRs than the approximately 650-donor mean. Compared with equally common non-associated chains, HLA-associated TCR beta chains in a later analysis were more clonally expanded and had lower generation probabilities. Immune exposure information for the cohort was limited to CMV serostatus. A later analysis found that most CMV-associated TCR beta chains appeared HLA-restricted, with HLA associations seemingly driven largely by CMV exposure. Because HLA typing was unavailable for some donors at each locus, only the typed subset was used in association tests. Because counts were too low, fewer than 20 rarely observed V segments, including chromosome 9 orphons, were excluded from the earlier analysis of some 540 of the donors. Three of the identified cytomegalovirus-associated TCR beta chains were confirmed in vitro to be specific for cytomegalovirus antigens.

The cohort comprised approximately 700 healthy bone marrow donors. At the time of sampling, every cohort member was nominally healthy, though immune exposures that went unrecorded were likely present. The donor tested CMV seronegative, placing the donor among the roughly 400 seronegative members of the cohort. Each donor provided a peripheral blood sample, and peripheral blood mononuclear cells were used for TCR beta sequencing. The Qiagen DNeasy Blood Extraction Kit was used to extract genomic DNA from the blood cell samples. Of note for this clone: Its antigen target is currently unknown. No much larger clone exists at a distance of one base, and base qualities are not known.

CDR1 is given as SNHLY and CDR2 as FYNNEI, both from the germline V gene. Trimming at the junction amounts to 8 bases on V and 3 bases on J, and the germline ends lie 7 bases apart. Including the terminal cysteine and phenylalanine, the CDR3 comprises 11 residues. Only CDR3 DNA remains: 33 bases, in frame from the first base. The library relied on the immunoSEQ multiplex PCR assay. The multiplex PCR relied on a mix of 60 forward primers for TCR Vbeta segments and 13 reverse primers for TCR Jbeta segments. A multiplex PCR assay on genomic DNA amplified the CDR3 region of rearranged TCR beta genes. On the Illumina HiSeq System, the amplified TCR beta libraries were sequenced as 87-base-pair reads. The authors' pipeline ran thus. A later analysis tallied around 87 million unique TCR beta chains across the 666 repertoires, and approximately 11 million of those chains were shared by two or more donors. Raw reads were error-corrected and collapsed into unique sequences by a nearest-neighbor algorithm in which closely related sequences were merged to remove PCR and sequencing errors. To assign V, D and J gene segments, CDR3 sequences were aligned to IMGT reference sequences. For a sequence to be retained, a match of at least six nucleotides was required to both a V gene segment and a J gene segment. A rearrangement was called productive if the CDR3 had no stop codons and remained in frame with V and J, and every other rearrangement was called non-productive. Following IMGT convention, CDR3 was defined as the stretch from the second conserved V-encoded cysteine up to the conserved J-encoded phenylalanine. In an earlier analysis of roughly 580 of the donors, sequences lacking an unambiguous match to a single V gene segment were excluded. An earlier analysis of 587 of the donors called V segments functional above 56.7% productive rearrangements and segregating when the between-donor standard deviation exceeded 5%. A statistical classification framework was built to diagnose cytomegalovirus status from the catalog of TCR beta chain sequences. In a later analysis, V and J genes were assigned by comparing TCR nucleotide sequences against IMGT/GENE-DB human TR gene sequences. The TCRdist pipeline was used in a later analysis to assign CDR3 sequences and most-parsimonious VDJ recombination scenarios. In a later analysis, each TCR beta chain was defined by its CDR3 amino acid sequence together with its V-gene family, and reads lacking a unique V-gene family were excluded. To address suspected cross-contamination and a sequencing artifact, a later analysis removed under 600 highly shared, low-generation-probability nucleotide sequences. In a later analysis, a clonal expansion index for each public chain was calculated from normalized within-repertoire ranks of inferred template counts. In a later analysis, generation probabilities were computed with a VDJ recombination model fitted to out-of-frame rearrangements, and the resulting probabilities were checked against IGoR. In a later analysis, TCR-TCR, TCR-HLA and TCR-CMV co-occurrence was scored with hypergeometric tests, and a repertoire-size bias correction was applied to TCR pairs. A later analysis estimated false discovery rates by permuting HLA or CMV assignments 20 times. In a later analysis, co-occurring TCRs were grouped with DBSCAN, and TCRdist sequence similarity was added when clustering was performed within HLA-allele-positive subsets. Repertoires with fewer than 30,000 or more than 120,000 public chains, plus five repertoires with anomalous nucleotide sharing, were excluded from co-occurrence clustering. TCRdb retrieved this table from immuneACCESS and kept in-frame rearrangements only. Not all clones are present; in checked studies, unresolved V genes account for under half, and no reason is known for the remainder. V and J calls and clone size are those listed in that table; D and trimming were worked out from the DNA. The sample yields 170,000 or so clones; around 77% were counted once. The ten most abundant clones make up around 2.2% of the sample.

The sequence links TRBV2 to TRBJ1-1; the D gene cannot be named for sure. Specimen: PBMCs. The origin of this receptor is a man aged 55 to 70 in good health and CMV-seronegative. The base sequence is TGTGCCAGCCGGGATGACACTGAAGCTTTCTTT. This gives the protein CASRDDTEAFF.